A selection of T cell receptor beta chains follows, all from one sample in a study of shared clonotypes between healthy human individuals. Generated by immunoSEQ multiplex PCR, the TCRdb table keeps only in-frame clones and is missing some. The profile covers 2 million to 3 million clones, with roughly 93% appearing a single time and around 0.37% taken by the ten largest. Sequenced sample: naive CD4+ T cells from PBMCs. Receptors were obtained from a man between 18 and 35 years old in good health. Some clones in this sample may be carry-over from other donors' samples. Each CDR3 is given with its conserved first and last residue. Each record gives: V gene, J gene, clone size, D gene, CDR3 protein, CDR3 DNA. D genes are given only for firm matches. Only some rows state a clone size, as once, few, many or a class for expanded clones.

TRBV2,TRBJ1-2,.,TRBD1,CASTQLAGGVGYTF,TGTGCCAGCACCCAACTGGCAGGGGGCGTTGGCTACACCTTC
TRBV28,TRBJ2-2,once,.,CASSRIRGQNTGELFF,TGTGCCAGCAGTCGTATACGAGGACAGAACACCGGGGAGCTGTTTTTT
TRBV7-3,TRBJ2-7,once,TRBD2,CASSPRGGSYEQYF,TGTGCCAGCAGCCCGCGGGGGGGATCCTACGAGCAGTACTTC
TRBV18,TRBJ1-3,.,.,CASSPPGFIGNTIYF,TGTGCCAGCTCACCACCGGGGTTTATTGGAAACACCATATATTTT
TRBV6-1,TRBJ2-2,once,.,CATTMGRGRTGELFF,TGTGCAACAACCATGGGCAGGGGTAGAACCGGGGAGCTGTTTTTT
TRBV28,TRBJ2-7,.,.,CASNAAGYEQYF,TGTGCCAGCAATGCCGCAGGGTACGAGCAGTACTTC
TRBV6-6,TRBJ2-1,.,TRBD2,CASSLSGEGEQFF,TGTGCCAGCAGTTTGAGCGGGGAGGGTGAGCAGTTCTTC
TRBV4-2,TRBJ2-1,.,TRBD2,CASSPGGGYNEQFF,TGTGCCAGCAGCCCCGGCGGGGGCTACAATGAGCAGTTCTTC
TRBV7-3,TRBJ2-2,.,.,CASSPNPTVGELFF,TGTGCCAGCAGCCCAAACCCGACAGTCGGGGAGCTGTTTTTT
TRBV5-4,TRBJ2-1,.,TRBD1,CASSAWTGAGSSYNEQFF,TGTGCCAGCAGCGCCTGGACAGGGGCCGGTAGCTCCTACAATGAGCAGTTCTTC
TRBV7-3,TRBJ2-7,.,TRBD2,CASSLRGLAGEPYEQYF,TGTGCCAGCAGCTTAAGGGGACTAGCGGGAGAACCCTACGAGCAGTACTTC
TRBV5-1,TRBJ2-7,.,TRBD1,CASSLASGGPYEQYF,TGCGCCAGCAGCTTGGCATCAGGGGGCCCCTACGAGCAGTACTTC